The 32 T cell receptor beta chains below come from one sample, sequenced in a study of T-cell memory formation after mild COVID-19. TCRdb redid the calling of the 5' RACE reads with MiXCR, one entry per CDR3 protein. The data contain about 340,000 distinct CDR3 sequences, 20% to 25% of them seen just once; the ten biggest clones take up approximately 13%. Sequenced input: PBMCs or a T cell subset sorted from them (not recorded which). Receptors were obtained from an adult woman who had mild COVID-19 (a few samples of this study predate the infection). Cell type and time point are not known.

DNA for the CDR3: TGCAGTGCTAGGGGGACCACACACTACGAGCAGTACTTC. Translated: CSARGTTHYEQYF. The chain joins TRBV20-1 to TRBJ2-7, with D perhaps being TRBD1 or TRBD2 (5 bases each). Germline V gene lookup returns CDR1 DFQATT and CDR2 SNEGSKA (reference sequence). The length of the CDR3 is 13 residues. The V gene lost 3 bases and the J gene lost 3 bases, with 12 bases spanning the gap.

The chain combines TRBV29-1 with TRBJ2-1, with TRBD2 matching over 9 bases. CDR1 and CDR2 from the germline V gene are SQVTM and ANQGSEA. CDR3 length: 19 residues. Trimming took 4 bases from V and 0 from J; bases not matched to a gene: 16. The CDR3 nucleotides are TGCAGCGTTGGGGTGGCTAGCGGGATTAGGCGTAGCTCCTACAATGAGCAGTTCTTC. It is translated as CSVGVASGIRRSSYNEQFF.

This chain joins TRBV7-7 and TRBJ2-5; D assignment may be TRBD1 or TRBD2 (5 bases each). Trimming removed 5 bases at V and 2 bases at J, with 15 bases between. Per the germline V gene, CDR1 is SSHAT and CDR2 is FNYEAQ (reference sequence). The CDR3 contains 15 residues. The CDR3 protein is CASSAGPRGQETQYF. CDR3 sequence (DNA): TGTGCCAGCAGCGCGGGCCCTAGGGGTCAAGAGACCCAGTACTTC.

This clonotype was observed once. The chain has TRBV20-1 and TRBJ1-4; unclear D gene. This CDR3 region has 12 residues. Per germline, CDR1 DFQATT and CDR2 SNEGSKA (reference sequence). Trimming took 2 bases from V and 4 from J, leaving 5 bases between them. The CDR3 loop is CSARQVNEKLFF. Written as DNA, the CDR3 is TGCAGTGCTAGACAAGTTAATGAAAAACTGTTTTTT.

The V and J genes are TRBV4-1 and TRBJ2-3; 11 bases are a match to TRBD2. Trimming took 3 bases from V and 4 from J; bases not matched to a gene: 6. This CDR3 contains 16 residues. Germline V lookup: CDR1 MGHRA, CDR2 YSYEKL. The CDR3 DNA sequence: TGCGCCAGCAGCCAGAAACCGGGACTAGCGGCAGATACGCAGTATTTT. This translates into CASSQKPGLAADTQYF.

The genes are TRBV20-1 and TRBJ1-2; D perhaps matches TRBD1 (6 bases). Trimming pared 1 base from V and 4 bases from J, leaving 16 bases between. Germline values: CDR1 DFQATT, CDR2 SNEGSKA (reference sequence). The CDR3 is 15 amino acids. The DNA for the CDR3 is TGCAGTGCTAGAGGAGGAGGGGGTTCCATCTATGGCTACACCTTC. This codes for CSARGGGGSIYGYTF.

This clonotype was seen a few times. The chain links TRBV2 to TRBJ2-1, with TRBD2 matching 11 bases. The CDR3 consists of 14 residues. Per the germline V gene, CDR1 is SNHLY and CDR2 is FYNNEI. The V segment lost 6 bases and the J segment 7 bases; nucleotides outside the gene matches: 5. The CDR3 here is CASRGLAALNEQFF. The CDR3 nucleotides read TGTGCCAGCAGGGGACTAGCGGCTTTGAATGAGCAGTTCTTC.

The V and J genes are TRBV20-1 and TRBJ2-7, with 10 bases identical to TRBD2. The ends lost 5 bases at V and 2 bases at J; junction bases unmatched: 18. Germline V gene data show CDR1 as DFQATT and CDR2 as SNEGSKA (reference sequence). The CDR3 spans 18 residues. CDR3 bases: TGCAGTGCTGGGGCGGTGGGTAGCGGGGGGACCTTCGCCTACGAGCAGTACTTC. This codes for CSAGAVGSGGTFAYEQYF.

This sequence joins TRBV6-5 and TRBJ2-3; the D call may be TRBD1 or TRBD2 (5 bases each). The ends were cut back, 3 bases at V and 10 bases at J, with 20 bases in the middle. Germline CDR1 and CDR2: MNHEY and SVGAGI. CDR3 size: 15 residues. The CDR3 DNA is TGTGCCAGCAGTTATCGGAAGGGGCTAGAGGGATCGCAGTATTTT. Protein: CASSYRKGLEGSQYF.

The gene calls are TRBV7-9 and TRBJ1-5; D not certain. Germline V gives CDR1 SEHNR, CDR2 FQNEAQ (reference sequence). The CDR3 is 16 residues long. V lost 1 base to trimming and J lost 2 bases, with 12 bases between them. The CDR3 region is CASSLGAGSGNQPQHF. CDR3 bases: TGTGCCAGCAGCTTAGGAGCCGGCAGCGGCAATCAGCCCCAGCATTTT.

The chain joins TRBV12-3 or TRBV12-4 to TRBJ2-1; TRBD2 matches 14 bases. CDR3 length: 17 amino acids. J lost 8 bases, V lost 5 bases, and 11 bases had no gene match. CDR3 in DNA: TGTGCCAGCAGTCTAACCGGGACTAGCGGGAGAGCCCATGAGCAGTTCTTC. Its protein product is CASSLTGTSGRAHEQFF.

Ten or more counts support this clonotype. CDR3 DNA sequence: TGTGCCAGCAGCTTAGACCCGAGCTCTGGAAACACCATATATTTT. Its translation is CASSLDPSSGNTIYF. J is TRBJ1-3 and V is TRBV7-6; D uncertain. This CDR3 region has 15 residues. Germline V gene lookup returns CDR1 SGHVS and CDR2 FNYEAQ. Trimming left V 1 base short and J 0 bases short, with 7 bases between. The full variable domain, completed using reference TRBV7-6 and TRBJ1-3, is GAGVSQSPRYKVTKRGQDVALRCDPISGHVSLYWYRQALGQGPEFLTYFNYEAQQDKSGLPNDRFSAERPEGSISTLTIQRTEQRDSAMYRCASSLDPSSGNTIYFGEGSWLTVV.

The rearrangement uses TRBV9 and TRBJ1-1; no clear D gene. With 4 bases removed from V and 4 bases from J, the gap between germline ends came to 23 bases. Germline V gene data show CDR1 as SGDLS and CDR2 as YYNGEE. CDR3 size: 17 residues. The CDR3 loop reads CASSTPHDPMVGTEAFF. As DNA, the CDR3 is TGTGCCAGCAGCACGCCCCATGACCCCATGGTGGGCACTGAAGCTTTCTTT. Variable domain in full (rest from reference TRBV9 and TRBJ1-1): DSGVTQTPKHLITATGQRVTLRCSPRSGDLSVYWYQQSLDQGLQFLIQYYNGEERAKGNILERFSAQQFPDLHSELNLSSLELGDSALYFCASSTPHDPMVGTEAFFGQGTRLTVV.

The sample holds a few counts of this clonotype. CDR3 in DNA: TGTGCCAGCACCGAGGGGTCCGGGGGAGCCTACGAGCAGTACTTC. Residues: CASTEGSGGAYEQYF. This rearrangement joins TRBV6-6 to TRBJ2-7; D is possibly TRBD2 (6 bases). The V gene lost 7 bases and the J gene lost 2 bases, with 18 bases spanning the gap. This CDR3 has 15 amino acids. The germline CDR1 and CDR2 sequences are MNHNY and SVGAGI (reference sequence).

This clonotype showed up just a few times. The CDR3 nucleotides read TGCGCCAGCAGCTCCGGACAGGGCGTGAGCTCCTACGAGCAGTACTTC. Translation: CASSSGQGVSSYEQYF. V is TRBV5-1 and J is TRBJ2-7, with 8 bases identical to TRBD1. The germline V gene has CDR1 SGHRS and CDR2 YFSETQ. The CDR3 totals 16 residues. Trimming removed 3 bases from V and 0 bases from J; junction bases left unmatched: 8.

This rearrangement joins TRBV3-1 to TRBJ1-1, with D tentatively TRBD1 (6 bases). The CDR3 is 16 residues long. V dropped 0 bases and J dropped 2 bases, with 13 bases sitting between them. Looked up from germline, CDR1 is LGHDT and CDR2 is YNNKEL (reference sequence). This CDR3 is CASSQEPGARNTEAFF. In DNA, the CDR3 is TGTGCCAGCAGCCAAGAGCCAGGGGCGCGCAACACTGAAGCTTTCTTT.

This clonotype was recorded a few times. The gene calls are TRBV15 and TRBJ2-3; D is unresolved. The CDR3 has 16 amino acids. The germline gives CDR1 LNHNV, CDR2 YYDKDF (reference sequence). Trimming took off 0 bases at V and 0 bases at J, with 10 bases between the two ends. The CDR3 reads CATSRDRVTSTDTQYF. The DNA of the CDR3 is TGTGCCACCAGCAGAGATCGGGTAACTAGCACAGATACGCAGTATTTT.

The chain couples TRBV6-4 to TRBJ1-1; 9 bases match TRBD1. The CDR3 totals 15 residues. Per the germline V gene, CDR1 is MRHNA and CDR2 is SNTAGT. Trimming removed 6 bases from V and 7 bases from J; junction bases left unmatched: 12. CDR3 in amino acids: CASRPDGTGKSEAFF. CDR3 bases: TGTGCCAGCAGACCCGATGGGACAGGGAAGAGTGAAGCTTTCTTT.

This clonotype was detected a few times. The V gene is TRBV7-9, the J gene TRBJ2-1; D is tentatively TRBD1 or TRBD2 (7 bases each). The CDR3 length is 14 residues. V lost 10 bases and J lost 3, with 16 bases in between. Per germline, CDR1 SEHNR and CDR2 FQNEAQ (reference sequence). CDR3 sequence: CATGAGDSYNEQFF. DNA for the CDR3: TGTGCCACCGGGGCGGGGGACAGCTACAATGAGCAGTTCTTC. The complete variable domain, with remaining parts taken from reference TRBV7-9 and TRBJ2-1, reads DTGVSQNPRHKITKRGQNVTFRCDPISEHNRLYWYRQTLGQGPEFLTYFQNEAQLEKSRLLSDRFSAERPKGSFSTLEIQRTEQGDSAMYLCATGAGDSYNEQFFGPGTRLTVL.

This clonotype was counted only a few times. The chain uses TRBV5-1 and TRBJ2-2; D unclear. The CDR3 has 16 residues. The V gene's germline CDR1 is SGHRS and CDR2 YFSETQ. The V end lost 0 bases, the J end lost 1 base, and 10 bases lay between the germline ends. CDR3 DNA sequence: TGCGCCAGCAGCTTGGGCTCCGGATTGAACACCGGGGAGCTGTTTTTT. Translated: CASSLGSGLNTGELFF.

This chain links TRBV6-2 or TRBV6-3 with TRBJ2-7, with 10 bases that match TRBD2. The J segment lost 4 bases and the V segment lost 6 bases, leaving 12 bases of the junction unmatched. Germline lookup yields CDR1 MNHEY and CDR2 SVGEGT. The CDR3 is 16 amino acids. The DNA for the CDR3 is TGTGCCAGCAGACGCCTTGGACTAGCGGAAATTTACGAGCAGTACTTC. Its protein is CASRRLGLAEIYEQYF.

The rearrangement joins TRBV12-3 or TRBV12-4 to TRBJ1-1; D call uncertain. V shed 11 bases and J shed 1 base, with 8 bases lying between them. This CDR3 contains 11 residues. CDR3 nucleotide sequence: TGTGCCGGCCTTAGGAACACTGAAGCTTTCTTT. It specifies CAGLRNTEAFF.

This clonotype was observed a few times. This rearrangement joins TRBV4-1 to TRBJ1-2, with 9 bases fitting TRBD1. The ends lost 2 bases at V and 1 base at J; junction bases unmatched: 5. The CDR3 covers 16 residues. CDR1 is MGHRA, CDR2 YSYEKL, per germline. For the CDR3, the DNA is TGCGCCAGCAGCCAACCCCCGACAGGGGGTAACTATGGCTACACCTTC. Translating it yields CASSQPPTGGNYGYTF.

Ten or more counts support this clonotype. The chain uses TRBV6-5 and TRBJ2-1, with 8 bases fitting TRBD2. The CDR3 totals 17 residues. J lost 3 bases, V lost 4 bases, and 11 bases had no gene match. Germline V gene sequence: CDR1 MNHEY, CDR2 SVGAGI. The CDR3 DNA sequence: TGTGCCAGCAGTTCGATATCCGGGACTAGTAGCTACAATGAGCAGTTCTTC. Amino acid sequence: CASSSISGTSSYNEQFF.

This chain connects TRBV20-1 to TRBJ1-1; maybe TRBD1 (6 bases). The germline V gene has CDR1 DFQATT and CDR2 SNEGSKA (reference sequence). With 6 bases removed from V and 1 base from J, the gap between germline ends came to 15 bases. The CDR3 totals 14 residues. The CDR3 region has the DNA TGCAGTGCGGGAAGGGGGTACACGAACACTGAAGCTTTCTTT. This translates into CSAGRGYTNTEAFF.

This clonotype was seen a handful of times. This chain joins TRBV7-8 and TRBJ2-3; 8 bases align to TRBD2. Per the germline V gene, CDR1 is SGHVS and CDR2 is FQNEAQ. After removal of 5 bases from V and 2 bases from J, the junction contained 6 bases not matched to a gene. The CDR3 covers 15 residues. The chain's CDR3 is CASSAGLDYTDTQYF. Here the CDR3 DNA reads TGTGCCAGCAGCGCGGGACTAGACTACACAGATACGCAGTATTTT.

This clonotype was seen ten or more times. The V gene is TRBV20-1, the J gene TRBJ1-2, with D possibly TRBD1 on 5 matching bases. The CDR3 has 13 amino acids. V lost 1 base, J lost 8 bases, and 14 bases lay in between. Germline V gene sequence: CDR1 DFQATT, CDR2 SNEGSKA (reference sequence). The CDR3 region is CSARGGVLEGYTF. The DNA for the CDR3 is TGCAGTGCTAGAGGGGGGGTGCTAGAAGGCTACACCTTC.

The V and J genes are TRBV7-9 and TRBJ1-2, with D uncertain. Trimming removed 4 bases from V and 2 bases from J, with 14 bases in between. CDR3 length: 15 residues. CDR1 is SEHNR, CDR2 FQNEAQ, per germline (reference sequence). The CDR3 spells CASSYTSPTNYGYTF. The CDR3 DNA reads TGTGCCAGCAGCTACACTAGCCCCACGAACTATGGCTACACCTTC.

This clonotype was detected a few times. V and J are TRBV9 and TRBJ2-7; 15 nucleotides line up with TRBD2. The J segment lost 6 bases and the V segment lost 1 base, leaving 11 bases of the junction unmatched. The CDR3 has 18 residues. Germline V gene sequence: CDR1 SGDLS, CDR2 YYNGEE. The CDR3 is CASSVTWGLAGGRSEQYF. DNA of the CDR3: TGTGCCAGCAGCGTAACTTGGGGACTAGCGGGAGGCCGGAGCGAGCAGTACTTC.

This clonotype was picked up one time. This rearrangement joins TRBV13 to TRBJ2-7; 8 bases match TRBD2. The CDR3 length is 16 residues. Germline CDR1 is PRHDT and CDR2 is FYEKMQ (reference sequence). The junction had 15 bases not matched to a gene; V was cut back by 6 bases and J by 5 bases. Here the CDR3 DNA reads TGTGCCAGCAGATCTACCGGGACTAGAGGGGATGACGAGCAGTACTTC. Amino acids: CASRSTGTRGDDEQYF.

This rearrangement joins TRBV5-1 to TRBJ2-2; D gene ambiguous. The V end was cut by 0 bases, the J end by 7 bases, with 19 bases between. CDR3 length equals 17 residues. Germline CDR1 reads SGHRS; CDR2 reads YFSETQ. The CDR3 region has the DNA TGCGCCAGCAGCTTGGCCCCGGTCGCCGGAATCGTCGGGGAGCTGTTTTTT. Protein product: CASSLAPVAGIVGELFF.

This clonotype appeared a few times. The rearrangement joins TRBV11-2 to TRBJ2-7, with TRBD1 identical over 10 bases. The germline V gene has CDR1 SGHAT and CDR2 FQNNGV. V shed 5 bases and J 7 bases; nucleotides not matched to a gene: 14. This CDR3 region has 16 residues. This chain's CDR3 is CASSRTQGQGKGEQYF. The CDR3 bases are TGTGCCAGCAGCAGAACTCAGGGACAGGGGAAAGGAGAGCAGTACTTC.